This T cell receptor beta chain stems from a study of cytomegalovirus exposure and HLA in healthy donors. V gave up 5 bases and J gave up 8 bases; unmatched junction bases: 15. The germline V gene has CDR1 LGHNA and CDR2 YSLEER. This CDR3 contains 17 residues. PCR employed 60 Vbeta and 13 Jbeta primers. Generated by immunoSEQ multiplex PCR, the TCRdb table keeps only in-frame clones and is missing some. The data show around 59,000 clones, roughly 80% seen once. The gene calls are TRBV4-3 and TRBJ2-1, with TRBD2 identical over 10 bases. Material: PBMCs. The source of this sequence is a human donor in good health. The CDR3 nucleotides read TGCGCCAGCAGCATGGGACAGGCTAGCGGGAGATGGGATGAGCAGTTCTTC. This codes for CASSMGQASGRWDEQFF.